The next 10 T cell receptor beta chains were all read from a single sample in a study of cytomegalovirus exposure and HLA in healthy donors. Assay used: immunoSEQ multiplex PCR; TCRdb lists only in-frame clones, some missing. The sample lists about 65,000 clones, approximately 93% occurring once. Sequenced: PBMCs. These receptors were collected from a man aged 18 to 30 in good health and CMV-seropositive.

The chain links TRBV4-3 to TRBJ2-1; D call uncertain. From germline, CDR1 is LGHNA and CDR2 YSLEER. The CDR3 spans 15 residues. Trimming took 1 base from V and 2 from J, leaving 9 bases between them. CDR3 in amino acids: CASSQGHLTYNEQFF. CDR3 coding DNA: TGCGCCAGCAGCCAAGGACACTTAACCTACAATGAGCAGTTCTTC.

This sequence joins TRBV2 and TRBJ2-7, with 8 bases that match TRBD1. Per the germline V gene, CDR1 is SNHLY and CDR2 is FYNNEI. Germline trimming cut 3 bases from V and 7 bases from J; bases unmatched to any gene: 5. The CDR3 runs to 13 residues. Here the CDR3 reads CASSDPGGWEQYF. The CDR3 coding sequence is TGTGCCAGCAGTGACCCAGGGGGCTGGGAGCAGTACTTC.

This clone was observed once. The gene calls are TRBV9 and TRBJ2-1, with unresolved D. The CDR3 is made up of 12 amino acids. Trimming took off 2 bases at V and 10 bases at J, with 10 bases between the two ends. CDR1 SGDLS and CDR2 YYNGEE come from the germline V gene. The CDR3 loop reads CASSVPPGEQFF. In DNA, the CDR3 is TGTGCCAGCAGCGTTCCCCCCGGGGAGCAGTTCTTC.

This CDR3 reads CASIRSSGLGDEQFF. The DNA of the CDR3 is TGTGCCAGCATCCGGTCCAGCGGGCTCGGGGATGAGCAGTTCTTC. The V and J genes are TRBV6-6 and TRBJ2-1, with TRBD2 as a possible D gene (6 bases). The CDR3 extends over 15 amino acids. Germline lookup yields CDR1 MNHNY and CDR2 SVGAGI (reference sequence). The ends were cut back, 7 bases at V and 8 bases at J, with 21 bases in the middle.

This chain connects TRBV2 to TRBJ1-1, with a weak D call TRBD1 (5 bases). CDR1 is SNHLY, CDR2 FYNNEI, per germline. With 7 bases removed from V and 1 base from J, the gap between germline ends came to 13 bases. The CDR3 covers 14 residues. CDR3 sequence: CASKVGTGNTEAFF. The CDR3 DNA is TGTGCCAGCAAGGTCGGAACAGGGAACACTGAAGCTTTCTTT.

The chain combines TRBV27 with TRBJ1-1, with 7 bases identical to TRBD1. Per the germline V gene, CDR1 is MNHEY and CDR2 is SMNVEV (reference sequence). This CDR3 contains 12 residues. Trimming cost V 8 bases and J 5 bases; bases outside gene matches: 5. CDR3 protein: CASGAGGTEAFF. In DNA form, the CDR3 reads TGTGCCAGCGGAGCAGGGGGAACTGAAGCTTTCTTT.

The chain couples TRBV7-3 to TRBJ1-1; D is ambiguous. V lost 9 bases and J lost 3, with 14 bases in between. Germline CDR1 SGHTA, CDR2 FQGTGA. This CDR3 contains 13 residues. The CDR3 spells CASSQTGDTEAFF. CDR3 sequence (DNA): TGTGCCAGTTCGCAGACGGGAGACACTGAAGCTTTCTTT.

This clone was seen a handful of times. This rearrangement joins TRBV5-8 to TRBJ2-2, with 8 positions matching TRBD1. V trimming: 3 bases; J trimming: 5 bases; junction bases outside the gene matches: 3. The germline gives CDR1 SGHTS, CDR2 YDEGEE. This CDR3 has 14 residues. CDR3 bases: TGTGCCAGCAGCTACTACAGGGGGACCGGGGAGCTGTTTTTT. It yields the protein CASSYYRGTGELFF.

The rearrangement links TRBV7-3 to TRBJ1-1; 11 positions match TRBD1. V shed 0 bases and J 3 bases; nucleotides not matched to a gene: 0. This CDR3 is 15 amino acids long. CDR1 SGHTA and CDR2 FQGTGA come from the germline V gene. In DNA form, the CDR3 reads TGTGCCAGCAGCTTAACGGGACAGGGGGACACTGAAGCTTTCTTT. Translating gives CASSLTGQGDTEAFF. Full variable domain (remainder filled in from reference TRBV7-3 and TRBJ1-1): GAGVSQTPSNKVTEKGKYVELRCDPISGHTALYWYRQSLGQGPEFLIYFQGTGAADDSGLPNDRFFAVRPEGSVSTLKIQRTERGDSAVYLCASSLTGQGDTEAFFGQGTRLTVV.

The genes are TRBV19 and TRBJ2-7; 10 bases are shared with TRBD2. Trimming took 5 bases from V and 4 from J; bases not matched to a gene: 8. Germline CDR1 reads LNHDA; CDR2 reads SQIVND (reference sequence). The CDR3 length is 15 residues. The CDR3 DNA reads as TGTGCCAGTAGTTCCAGCGGGAGGGCCGGTTACGAGCAGTACTTC. Translation: CASSSSGRAGYEQYF.